This T cell receptor (beta chain) stems from a study of cytomegalovirus exposure and HLA in healthy donors. Overall study: The approximately 680 first-cohort repertoires and the 100 to 150 validation repertoires shared the same platform, a later analysis reported. Study-wide results and caveats: Subsequent analysis found a tendency for first-cohort TCR clusters to co-occur within the approximately 130 validation repertoires. Specificity for CMV antigens was confirmed in vitro for a few of the CMV-associated chains. Rare TCR sequences dominated, though some public TCRs recurred in many donors.

The ends lost 9 bases at V and 0 bases at J; junction bases unmatched: 17. The germline V gene encodes CDR1 MDHEN and CDR2 SYDVKM. The CDR3 spans 19 residues. Generated by immunoSEQ multiplex PCR, the TCRdb table keeps only in-frame clones and is missing some. Of over 200,000 clones in the sample, almost 90% are singletons; the top ten hold about 2.9%. Points on this clone: Its antigen remains unidentified.

Input material: PBMCs. The origin of this receptor is a young woman in good health and CMV-seronegative. The chain has TRBV28 and TRBJ1-1; 12 bases align to TRBD1. CDR3 coding DNA: TGTGCCAGTGGTCGGAGGGACAGGGGGCGCAGGGTCGTGAACACTGAAGCTTTCTTT. Translating gives CASGRRDRGRRVVNTEAFF.